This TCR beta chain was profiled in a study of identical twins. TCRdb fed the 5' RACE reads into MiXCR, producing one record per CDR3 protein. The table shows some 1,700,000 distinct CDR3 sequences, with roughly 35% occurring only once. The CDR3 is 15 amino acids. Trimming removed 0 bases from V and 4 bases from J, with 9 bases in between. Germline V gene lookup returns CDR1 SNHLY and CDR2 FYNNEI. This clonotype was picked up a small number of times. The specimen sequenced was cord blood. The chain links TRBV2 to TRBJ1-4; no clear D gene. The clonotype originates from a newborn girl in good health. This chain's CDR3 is CASSEAQSYNEKLFF. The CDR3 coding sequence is TGTGCCAGCAGTGAAGCACAGTCGTATAATGAAAAACTGTTTTTT.